The 23 T cell receptor beta chains below all came from one sample that was sequenced in a study of T cells in Graves' hyperthyroidism and ophthalmopathy. RNA transcripts gave rise to amplified TCR beta CDR3 regions. Initially, a first-round RT-PCR of the TCR CDR3 employed the HTBI primer set. TCRdb fed the multiplex PCR reads into MiXCR, producing one record per CDR3 protein. Among about 540,000 distinct CDR3 sequences listed, approximately 44% were seen once. Sequencing was done on a sample of peripheral blood or thyroid tissue (not recorded which). Receptors were obtained from a woman aged 18-29 years with Graves' hyperthyroidism.

This clonotype was recorded many times. V is TRBV10-2 and J is TRBJ1-5; perhaps TRBD1 as D (5 bases). Deletions cut 2 bases from V and 0 bases from J, with 8 bases between. The CDR3 is 15 residues long. The germline V gene encodes CDR1 WSHSY and CDR2 SAAADI. CDR3 amino acids: CASSERGGSNQPQHF. The CDR3 DNA is TGCGCCAGCAGTGAGAGGGGTGGTAGCAATCAGCCCCAGCATTTT.

The chain has TRBV2 and TRBJ2-7; D possibly uses TRBD1 or TRBD2 (5 bases each). Germline CDR1 SNHLY, CDR2 FYNNEI. The CDR3 spans 14 residues. The germline V and J ends were trimmed by 6 bases and 7 bases, with 19 bases remaining between them. The CDR3 bases are TGTGCCAGCAGCGCCGGGACGGAAGGAGAGGAGCAGTACTTC. This encodes CASSAGTEGEEQYF.

This clonotype was seen a few times. CDR3 in amino acids: CASTRTGGDYGYTF. The CDR3 DNA is TGTGCCAGTACCAGGACAGGGGGCGACTATGGCTACACCTTC. The J gene is TRBJ1-2, the V gene TRBV19, with 11 positions matching TRBD1. Per germline, CDR1 LNHDA and CDR2 SQIVND (reference sequence). CDR3 size: 14 residues. The junction had 4 bases not matched to a gene; V was cut back by 7 bases and J by 3 bases.

This clonotype was detected many times. J is TRBJ1-1 and V is TRBV7-9; the D gene is possibly TRBD1 (5 bases). V dropped 2 bases and J dropped 5 bases, with 12 bases sitting between them. The germline CDR1 and CDR2 sequences are SEHNR and FQNEAQ (reference sequence). This CDR3 region has 14 residues. CDR3 nucleotide sequence: TGTGCCAGCAGCTTAATTGGGACTAAAACTGAAGCTTTCTTT. This translates into CASSLIGTKTEAFF.

V usage is TRBV12-3 or TRBV12-4 and J usage is TRBJ1-2; D not resolved. The CDR3 is made up of 15 amino acids. Trimming left V 4 bases short and J 5 bases short, with 17 bases between. The CDR3 loop is CASSSLLGPNYGYTF. In DNA form, the CDR3 reads TGTGCCAGCAGTTCCCTTCTAGGACCAAATTATGGCTACACCTTC.

This chain links TRBV28 with TRBJ1-1; D perhaps matches TRBD1 (6 bases). The CDR3 extends over 13 amino acids. Germline lookup yields CDR1 MDHEN and CDR2 SYDVKM. V was trimmed by 5 bases and J by 5 bases, leaving 12 bases between them. The DNA of the CDR3 is TGTGCCAGCAGTCCCGCCGGACAGACTGAAGCTTTCTTT. This gives the protein CASSPAGQTEAFF.

V and J are TRBV7-3 and TRBJ2-7; no firm D call. With 1 base removed from V and 3 bases from J, the gap between germline ends came to 7 bases. This CDR3 contains 13 residues. Per germline, CDR1 SGHTA and CDR2 FQGTGA. The CDR3 DNA is TGTGCCAGCAGCTTAATACAGAGCTACGAGCAGTACTTC. Its protein is CASSLIQSYEQYF.

This clonotype was detected many times. The rearrangement joins TRBV7-9 to TRBJ1-1; D is ambiguous. Trimming stripped 5 bases from V and 5 bases from J, with 12 bases between. Germline V gives CDR1 SEHNR, CDR2 FQNEAQ (reference sequence). This CDR3 region has 13 residues. DNA of the CDR3: TGTGCCAGCAGCCTCTCCGACGGTACTGAAGCTTTCTTT. It yields the protein CASSLSDGTEAFF.

The rearrangement joins TRBV4-1 to TRBJ1-2; D is ambiguous. CDR3 size: 14 residues. Germline V gene data show CDR1 as MGHRA and CDR2 as YSYEKL. The V end lost 2 bases, the J end lost 6 bases, and 13 bases lay between the germline ends. As DNA, the CDR3 is TGCGCCAGCAGCCAAATGGAAGGGATAGATGGCTACACCTTC. Its translation: CASSQMEGIDGYTF.

The count of this clonotype is one. This chain's CDR3 is CSVETGSTDTQYF. The CDR3 DNA sequence: TGCAGCGTCGAGACAGGGAGCACAGATACGCAGTATTTT. The rearrangement uses TRBV29-1 and TRBJ2-3; the match to TRBD1 covers 7 bases. Germline lookup yields CDR1 SQVTM and CDR2 ANQGSEA. This CDR3 contains 13 residues. V was clipped by 6 bases and J by 0 bases; unmatched bases: 3.

This chain joins TRBV7-9 and TRBJ1-6; TRBD1 aligns across 7 bases. Trimming took 5 bases from V and 7 from J; bases not matched to a gene: 8. CDR1 is SEHNR and CDR2 is FQNEAQ in the germline V gene (reference sequence). This CDR3 region has 15 residues. DNA for the CDR3: TGTGCCAGCAGCGAACAGGGGCCCGGGAATTCACCCCTCCACTTT. Its protein is CASSEQGPGNSPLHF.

This sequence joins TRBV20-1 and TRBJ1-5, with D unclear. Germline V gene lookup returns CDR1 DFQATT and CDR2 SNEGSKA (reference sequence). CDR3 size: 12 residues. Trimming pared 3 bases from V and 3 bases from J, leaving 6 bases between. CDR3 bases: TGCAGTGCTAGCTTCCCCAATCAGCCCCAGCATTTT. It yields the protein CSASFPNQPQHF.

The chain joins TRBV12-3 or TRBV12-4 to TRBJ2-7; possible D gene TRBD2, 5 bases. The J call is uncertain, as TRBJ2-1 better fits the DNA end. This CDR3 spans 12 amino acids. The DNA for the CDR3 is TGTGCCAGCAGTTACTTCGGGGATGAGCAGTTCTTC. Protein sequence: CASSYFGDEQFF.

The sample holds a few counts of this clonotype. This chain connects TRBV13 to TRBJ1-1, with a weak D call TRBD1 (6 bases). This CDR3 spans 13 amino acids. V lost 3 bases and J lost 5, with 10 bases in between. The germline CDR1 and CDR2 sequences are PRHDT and FYEKMQ (reference sequence). CDR3: CASSFRRGTEAFF. CDR3 coding DNA: TGTGCCAGCAGCTTCCGCAGGGGTACTGAAGCTTTCTTT.

The chain uses TRBV5-1 and TRBJ1-6, with D unclear. Trimming left V 5 bases short and J 0 bases short, with 12 bases between. CDR1 and CDR2 from the germline V gene are SGHRS and YFSETQ. The length of the CDR3 is 16 residues. The CDR3 reads CASRDERASYNSPLHF. The CDR3 DNA is TGCGCCAGCAGGGATGAACGGGCCTCCTATAATTCACCCCTCCACTTT.

In regard to this clonotype: At one boundary the junction diverges from the germline segment, which might be a read error. The chain employs TRBV5-1 and TRBJ2-2; D is undetermined. This CDR3 has 16 residues. Germline loops: CDR1 SGHRS, CDR2 YFSETQ. CDR3 bases: TGTGCCAGCAGCTTGGAGTCGGCCGGGAACACCGGGGAGCTGTTTTTT. This sequence encodes CASSLESAGNTGELFF.

DNA for the CDR3: TGTGCCAGTAGCTCCCGCCGCGGCGGAATCCTGGGCCAGCCCCAGCATTTT. It codes for CASSSRRGGILGQPQHF. This chain links TRBV19 with TRBJ1-5; D gene ambiguous. This CDR3 region has 17 residues. CDR1 LNHDA and CDR2 SQIVND come from the germline V gene (reference sequence). Trimming pared 6 bases from V and 7 bases from J, leaving 25 bases between.

The rearrangement links TRBV7-9 to TRBJ1-1; perhaps TRBD1 as D (5 bases). The V gene lost 5 bases and the J gene lost 7 bases, with 17 bases spanning the gap. CDR3 length: 14 residues. In germline, CDR1 is SEHNR, CDR2 FQNEAQ (reference sequence). CDR3 sequence reads: CASSDRGAGIEAFF. The CDR3 DNA follows: TGTGCCAGCAGCGACCGCGGGGCGGGCATTGAAGCTTTCTTT.

The chain joins TRBV12-3 or TRBV12-4 to TRBJ1-1; no clear D. The V and J ends lost 8 bases and 10 bases respectively, with 20 bases between them. This CDR3 has 13 amino acids. The CDR3 spells CASHSKRGSPAFF. CDR3 DNA sequence: TGTGCCAGCCACTCCAAGAGAGGGTCCCCAGCTTTCTTT.

This clonotype was seen repeatedly, ten times or more. J is TRBJ2-7 and V is TRBV7-9; 9 bases are a match to TRBD1. J was trimmed by 2 bases and V by 5 bases; bases with no gene match: 4. In germline, CDR1 is SEHNR, CDR2 FQNEAQ (reference sequence). The CDR3 length is 14 residues. In DNA form, the CDR3 reads TGTGCCAGCAGCGAGGACAGGGGAGCCTACGAGCAGTACTTC. Translation gives CASSEDRGAYEQYF.

There are a few counts of this clonotype. The chain recombines TRBV2 with TRBJ1-6; D unresolved. CDR3 length equals 12 residues. Deletions cut 8 bases from V and 4 bases from J, with 6 bases between. Per germline, CDR1 SNHLY and CDR2 FYNNEI. The CDR3 DNA follows: TGTGCCAGCGGGGTTTATAATTCACCCCTCCACTTT. Translating gives CASGVYNSPLHF.

About this clonotype itself: In this CDR3 the conserved last residue, phenylalanine or tryptophan, is missing, so a read error is likely. Because the CDR3's place on the DNA is in doubt, the DNA is left out and the CDR3 is given as listed by TCRdb. The chain uses TRBV7-3 and TRBJ2-2; the D segment call TRBD1 is taken from the table without a DNA check. The CDR3 adds up to 9 amino acids, both ends counted. Looked up from germline, CDR1 is SGHTA and CDR2 is FQGTGA. The CDR3 sequence is CASSTLGAR.

V gene TRBV7-9 combines with J gene TRBJ1-4; a possible D gene is TRBD1 (5 bases). The germline gives CDR1 SEHNR, CDR2 FQNEAQ (reference sequence). This CDR3 comprises 15 residues. The germline V and J ends were trimmed by 4 bases and 3 bases, with 12 bases remaining between them. The CDR3 coding sequence is TGTGCCAGCAGCTGGGAGGGACCCTCTAATGAAAAACTGTTTTTT. Its protein product is CASSWEGPSNEKLFF.